Below, 9 T cell receptor beta chains from the same sample are listed, as sequenced in a study of blood T cell repertoires in COVID-19. The repertoire was sequenced with immunoSEQ multiplex PCR; TCRdb's copy has only in-frame clones and lacks some. The sample includes roughly 250,000 clones, approximately 83% of them seen just once. The sample comprised PBMCs or T cells enriched from blood (not recorded which). Receptors originate from a woman aged 30 to 39 who had recovered from COVID-19.

This clone was counted between two and nine times. The CDR3 DNA follows: TGCGCCAGCAGGGAGGAGGGACAGGGAGGCTTGAGAGCTTTCTTT. This codes for CASREEGQGGLRAFF. This rearrangement joins TRBV4-1 to TRBJ1-1, with TRBD1 matching 9 bases. The length of the CDR3 is 15 residues. Germline V lookup: CDR1 MGHRA, CDR2 YSYEKL. V lost 6 bases and J lost 10; bases outside the gene matches: 15.

The chain carries TRBV5-4 and TRBJ1-4; 7 nucleotides agree with TRBD1. Germline CDR1 SGHNT, CDR2 YYREEE (reference sequence). This CDR3 is built from 17 residues. Trimming at V came to 0 bases and at J to 0 bases, leaving 5 bases not matched to a gene. This CDR3 reads CASSLGGQTATNEKLFF. The CDR3 coding sequence is TGTGCCAGCAGCTTGGGGGGACAGACTGCAACTAATGAAAAACTGTTTTTT.

The chain has TRBV5-1 and TRBJ1-4; D gene uncertain. The V gene's germline CDR1 is SGHRS and CDR2 YFSETQ. The CDR3 consists of 14 residues. The V and J ends lost 0 bases and 4 bases respectively, with 7 bases between them. CDR3 in DNA: TGCGCCAGCAGCTTGGCTGGGAGTAATGAAAAACTGTTTTTT. Encoded protein: CASSLAGSNEKLFF. The full variable domain, its missing parts supplied by reference TRBV5-1 and TRBJ1-4, is KAGVTQTPRYLIKTRGQQVTLSCSPISGHRSVSWYQQTPGQGLQFLFEYFSETQRNKGNFPGRFSGRQFSNSRSEMNVSTLELGDSALYLCASSLAGSNEKLFFGSGTQLSVL.

As concerns this clone: A read error may produce the germline difference seen at one junction end. This sequence joins TRBV3-1 (or the pseudogene TRBV3-2) and TRBJ1-2, with 8 bases fitting TRBD1. This CDR3 spans 14 amino acids. In germline, CDR1 is LGHDT, CDR2 YNNKEL (reference sequence). In DNA form, the CDR3 reads TGTGCCAGCACCCAAAAGGACAGGGAAAATGGCTACACCTTC. It yields the protein CASTQKDRENGYTF.

V gene TRBV5-4 combines with J gene TRBJ2-3, with D possibly matching TRBD2 (6 bases). V was cut by 3 bases and J by 6 bases, with 14 bases left in between. The germline gives CDR1 SGHNT, CDR2 YYREEE (reference sequence). There are 14 residues in the CDR3. The CDR3 region is CASSSFSREDTQYF. In DNA form, the CDR3 reads TGTGCCAGCAGCTCGTTTTCCCGGGAGGATACGCAGTATTTT.

This sequence joins TRBV7-2 and TRBJ2-2; D unresolved. Germline values: CDR1 SGHTA, CDR2 FQGNSA. This CDR3 contains 15 residues. V was shortened by 5 bases and J by 5 bases, with 15 bases between the two germline ends. CDR3 bases: TGTGCCAGCAGCCCCGGCAGGTTCCCGACCGGGGAGCTGTTTTTT. Its translation: CASSPGRFPTGELFF.

The chain carries TRBV4-2 and TRBJ1-2; possibly TRBD1 for D (6 bases). The length of the CDR3 is 15 residues. Germline V gives CDR1 LGHNA, CDR2 YNFKEQ. Trimming removed 4 bases from V and 4 bases from J, with 16 bases in between. CDR3 residues: CASSLGGAAFYGYTF. As DNA, the CDR3 is TGTGCCAGCAGCCTTGGGGGGGCGGCATTCTATGGCTACACCTTC.

As to this clone: The sample carries other DNA sequences with the same CDR3. The gene calls are TRBV12-3 or TRBV12-4 and TRBJ2-7; the D is unclear. The CDR3 length is 12 residues. Trimming stripped 3 bases from V and 2 bases from J, with 5 bases between. The CDR3 DNA reads as TGTGCCAGCAGTTTGGGCACCTACGAGCAGTACTTC. Its protein is CASSLGTYEQYF.

This clone was counted once. The chain links TRBV5-6 to TRBJ1-2; 7 nucleotides match TRBD1. Per germline, CDR1 SGHDT and CDR2 YYEEEE. The length of the CDR3 is 17 residues. The junction had 12 bases not matched to a gene; V was cut back by 2 bases and J by 2 bases. The CDR3 DNA is TGTGCCAGCAGCTTCCCGAGGGGGCAGGGGTTGAACTATGGCTACACCTTC. This sequence encodes CASSFPRGQGLNYGYTF. The full variable domain, with the rest looked up from reference TRBV5-6 and TRBJ1-2, is DAGVTQSPTHLIKTRGQQVTLRCSPKSGHDTVSWYQQALGQGPQFIFQYYEEEERQRGNFPDRFSGHQFPNYSSELNVNALLLGDSALYLCASSFPRGQGLNYGYTFGSGTRLTVV.